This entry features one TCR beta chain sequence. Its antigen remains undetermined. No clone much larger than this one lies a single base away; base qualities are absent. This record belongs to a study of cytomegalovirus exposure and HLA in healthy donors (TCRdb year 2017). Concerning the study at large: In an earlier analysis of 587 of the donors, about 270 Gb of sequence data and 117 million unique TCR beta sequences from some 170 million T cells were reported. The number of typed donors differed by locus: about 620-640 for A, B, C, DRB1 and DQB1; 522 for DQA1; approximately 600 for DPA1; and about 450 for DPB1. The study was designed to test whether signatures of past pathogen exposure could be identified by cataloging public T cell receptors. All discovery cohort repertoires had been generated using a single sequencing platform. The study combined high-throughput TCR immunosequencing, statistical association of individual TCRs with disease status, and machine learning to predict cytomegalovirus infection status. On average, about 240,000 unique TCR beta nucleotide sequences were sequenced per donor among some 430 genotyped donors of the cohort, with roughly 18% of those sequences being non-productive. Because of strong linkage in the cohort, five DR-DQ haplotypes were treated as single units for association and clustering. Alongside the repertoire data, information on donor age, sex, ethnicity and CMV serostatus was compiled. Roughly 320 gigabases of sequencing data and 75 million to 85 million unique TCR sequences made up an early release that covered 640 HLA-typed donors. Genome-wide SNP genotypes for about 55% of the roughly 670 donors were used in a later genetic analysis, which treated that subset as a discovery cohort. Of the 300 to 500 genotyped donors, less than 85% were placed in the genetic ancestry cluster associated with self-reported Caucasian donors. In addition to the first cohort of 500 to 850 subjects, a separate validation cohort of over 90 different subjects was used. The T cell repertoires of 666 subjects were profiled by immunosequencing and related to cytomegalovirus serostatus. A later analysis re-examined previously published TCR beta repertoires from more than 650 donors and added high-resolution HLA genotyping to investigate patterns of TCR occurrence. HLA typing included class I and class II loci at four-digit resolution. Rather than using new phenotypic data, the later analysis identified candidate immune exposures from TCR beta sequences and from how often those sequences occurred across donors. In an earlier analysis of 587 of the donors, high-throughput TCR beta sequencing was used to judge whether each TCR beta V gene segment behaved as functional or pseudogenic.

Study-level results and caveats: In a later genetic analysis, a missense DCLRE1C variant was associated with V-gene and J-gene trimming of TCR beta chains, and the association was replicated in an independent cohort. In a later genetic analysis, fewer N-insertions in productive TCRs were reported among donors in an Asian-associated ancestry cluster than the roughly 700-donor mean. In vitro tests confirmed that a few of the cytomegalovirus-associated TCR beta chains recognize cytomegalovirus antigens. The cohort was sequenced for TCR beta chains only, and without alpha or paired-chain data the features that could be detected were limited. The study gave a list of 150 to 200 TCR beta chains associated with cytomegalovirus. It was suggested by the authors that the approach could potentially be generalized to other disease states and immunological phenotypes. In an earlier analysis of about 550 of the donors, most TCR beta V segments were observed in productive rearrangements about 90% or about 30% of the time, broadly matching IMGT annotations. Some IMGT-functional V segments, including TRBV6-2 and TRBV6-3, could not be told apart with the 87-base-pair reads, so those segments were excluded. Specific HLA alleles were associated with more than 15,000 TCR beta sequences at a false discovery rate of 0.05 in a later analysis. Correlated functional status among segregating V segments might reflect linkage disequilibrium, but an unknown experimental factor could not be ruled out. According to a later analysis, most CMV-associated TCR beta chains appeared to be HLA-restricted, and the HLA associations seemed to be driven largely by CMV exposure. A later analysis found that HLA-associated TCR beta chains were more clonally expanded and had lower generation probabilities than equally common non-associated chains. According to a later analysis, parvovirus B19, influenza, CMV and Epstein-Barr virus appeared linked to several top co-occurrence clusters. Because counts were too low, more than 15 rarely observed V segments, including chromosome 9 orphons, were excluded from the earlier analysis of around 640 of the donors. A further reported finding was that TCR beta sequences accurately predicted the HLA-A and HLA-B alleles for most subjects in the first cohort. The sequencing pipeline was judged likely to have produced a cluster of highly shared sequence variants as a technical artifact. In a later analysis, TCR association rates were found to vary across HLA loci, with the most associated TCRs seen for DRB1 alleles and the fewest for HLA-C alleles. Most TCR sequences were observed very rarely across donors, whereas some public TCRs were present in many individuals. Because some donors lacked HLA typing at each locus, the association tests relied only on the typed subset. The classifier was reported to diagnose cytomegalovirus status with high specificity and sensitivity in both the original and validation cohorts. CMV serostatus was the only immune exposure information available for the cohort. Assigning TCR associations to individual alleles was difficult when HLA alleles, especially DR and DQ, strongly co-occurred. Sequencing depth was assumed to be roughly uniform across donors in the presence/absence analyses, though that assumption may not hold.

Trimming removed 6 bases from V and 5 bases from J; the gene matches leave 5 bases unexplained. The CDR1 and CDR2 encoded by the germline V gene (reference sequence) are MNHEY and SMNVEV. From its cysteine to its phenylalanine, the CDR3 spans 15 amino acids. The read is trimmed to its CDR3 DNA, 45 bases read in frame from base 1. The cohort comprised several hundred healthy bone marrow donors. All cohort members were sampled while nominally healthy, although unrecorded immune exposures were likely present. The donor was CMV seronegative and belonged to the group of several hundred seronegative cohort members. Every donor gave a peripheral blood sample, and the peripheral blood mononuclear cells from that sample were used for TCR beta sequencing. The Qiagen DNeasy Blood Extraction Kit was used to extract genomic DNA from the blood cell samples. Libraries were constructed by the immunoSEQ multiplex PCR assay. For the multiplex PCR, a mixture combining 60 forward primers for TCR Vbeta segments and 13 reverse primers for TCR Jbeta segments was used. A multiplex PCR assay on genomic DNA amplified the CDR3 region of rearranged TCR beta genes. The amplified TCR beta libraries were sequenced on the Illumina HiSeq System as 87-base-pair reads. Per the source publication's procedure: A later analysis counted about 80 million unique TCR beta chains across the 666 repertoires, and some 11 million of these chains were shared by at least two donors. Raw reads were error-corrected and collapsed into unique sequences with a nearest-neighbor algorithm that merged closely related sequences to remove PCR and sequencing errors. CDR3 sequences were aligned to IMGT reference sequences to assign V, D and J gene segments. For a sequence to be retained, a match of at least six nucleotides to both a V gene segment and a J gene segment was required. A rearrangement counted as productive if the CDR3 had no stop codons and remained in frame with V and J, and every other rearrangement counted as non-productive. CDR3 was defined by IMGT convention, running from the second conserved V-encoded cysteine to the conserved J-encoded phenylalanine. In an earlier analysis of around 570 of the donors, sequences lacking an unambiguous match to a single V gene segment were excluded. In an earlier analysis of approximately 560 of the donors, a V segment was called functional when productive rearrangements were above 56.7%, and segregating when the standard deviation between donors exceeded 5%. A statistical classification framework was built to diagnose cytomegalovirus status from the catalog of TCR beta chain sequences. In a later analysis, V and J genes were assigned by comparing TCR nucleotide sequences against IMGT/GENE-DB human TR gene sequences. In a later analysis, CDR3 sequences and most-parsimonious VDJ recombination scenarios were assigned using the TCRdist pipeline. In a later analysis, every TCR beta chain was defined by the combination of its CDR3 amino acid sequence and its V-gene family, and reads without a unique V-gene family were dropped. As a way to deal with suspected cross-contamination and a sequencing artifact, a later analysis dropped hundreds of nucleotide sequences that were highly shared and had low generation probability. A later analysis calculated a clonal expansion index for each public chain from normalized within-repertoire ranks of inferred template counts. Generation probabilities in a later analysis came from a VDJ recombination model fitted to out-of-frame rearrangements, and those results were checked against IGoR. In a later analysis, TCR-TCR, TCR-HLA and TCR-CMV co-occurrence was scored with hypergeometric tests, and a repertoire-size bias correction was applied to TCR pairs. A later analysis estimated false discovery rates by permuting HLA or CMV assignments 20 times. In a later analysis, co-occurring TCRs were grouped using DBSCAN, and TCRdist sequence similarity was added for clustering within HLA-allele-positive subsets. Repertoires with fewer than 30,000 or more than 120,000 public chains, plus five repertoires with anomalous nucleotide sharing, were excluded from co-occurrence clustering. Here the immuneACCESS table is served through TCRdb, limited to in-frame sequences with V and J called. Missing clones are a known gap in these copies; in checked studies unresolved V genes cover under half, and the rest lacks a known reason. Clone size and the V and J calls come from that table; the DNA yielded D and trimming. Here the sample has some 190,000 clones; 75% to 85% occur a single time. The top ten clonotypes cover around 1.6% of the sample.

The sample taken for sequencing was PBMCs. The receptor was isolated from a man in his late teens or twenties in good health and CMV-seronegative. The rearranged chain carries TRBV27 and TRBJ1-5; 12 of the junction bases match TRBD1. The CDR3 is CASSAGTGGDQPQHF. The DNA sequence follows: TGTGCCAGCAGCGCAGGGACAGGGGGCGATCAGCCCCAGCATTTT.